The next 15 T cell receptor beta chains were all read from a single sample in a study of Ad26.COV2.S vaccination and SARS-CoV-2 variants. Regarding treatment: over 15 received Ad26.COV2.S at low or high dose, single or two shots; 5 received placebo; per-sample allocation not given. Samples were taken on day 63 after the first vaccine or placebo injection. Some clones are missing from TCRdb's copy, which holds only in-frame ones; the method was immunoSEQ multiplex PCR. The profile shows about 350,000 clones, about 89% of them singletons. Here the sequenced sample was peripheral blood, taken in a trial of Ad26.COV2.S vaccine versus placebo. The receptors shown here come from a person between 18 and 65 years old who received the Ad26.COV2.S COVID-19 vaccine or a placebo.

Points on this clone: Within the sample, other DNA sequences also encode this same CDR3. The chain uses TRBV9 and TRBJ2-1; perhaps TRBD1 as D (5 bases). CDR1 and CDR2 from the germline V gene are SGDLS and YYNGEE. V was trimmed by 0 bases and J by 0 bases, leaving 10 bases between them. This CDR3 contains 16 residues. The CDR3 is CASSVGRGSSYNEQFF. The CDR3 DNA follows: TGTGCCAGCAGCGTAGGTAGGGGTAGCTCCTACAATGAGCAGTTCTTC.

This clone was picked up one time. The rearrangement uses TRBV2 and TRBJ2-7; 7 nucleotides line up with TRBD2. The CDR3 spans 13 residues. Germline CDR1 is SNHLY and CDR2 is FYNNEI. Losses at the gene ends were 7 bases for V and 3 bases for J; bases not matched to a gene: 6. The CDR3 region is CASKWTSFYEQYF. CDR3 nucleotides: TGTGCCAGCAAGTGGACTAGTTTCTACGAGCAGTACTTC.

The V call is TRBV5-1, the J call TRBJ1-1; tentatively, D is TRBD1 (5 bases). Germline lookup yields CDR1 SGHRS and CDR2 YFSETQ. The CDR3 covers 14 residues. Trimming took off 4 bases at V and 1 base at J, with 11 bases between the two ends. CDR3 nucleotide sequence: TGCGCCAGCAGCCTTAATACAGGGAACACTGAAGCTTTCTTT. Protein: CASSLNTGNTEAFF.

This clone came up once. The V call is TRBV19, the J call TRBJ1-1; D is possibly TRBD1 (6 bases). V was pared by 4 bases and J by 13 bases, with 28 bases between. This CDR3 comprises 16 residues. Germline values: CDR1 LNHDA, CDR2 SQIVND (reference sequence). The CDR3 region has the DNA TGTGCCAGTAGTACCCTCGAAGGACAGCAAGGCGCAGTAGGTTTCTTT. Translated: CASSTLEGQQGAVGFF.

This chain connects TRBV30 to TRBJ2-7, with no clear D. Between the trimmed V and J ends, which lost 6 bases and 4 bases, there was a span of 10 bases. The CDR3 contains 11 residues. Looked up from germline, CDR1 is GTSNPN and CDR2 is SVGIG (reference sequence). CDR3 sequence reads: CACQNGYEQYF. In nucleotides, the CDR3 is TGTGCCTGCCAAAACGGGTACGAGCAGTACTTC.

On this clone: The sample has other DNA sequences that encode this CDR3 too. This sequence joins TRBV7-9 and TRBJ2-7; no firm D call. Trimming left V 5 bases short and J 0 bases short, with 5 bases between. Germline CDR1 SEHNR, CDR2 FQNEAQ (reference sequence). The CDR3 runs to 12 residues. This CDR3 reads CASSPSSYEQYF. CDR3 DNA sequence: TGTGCCAGCAGCCCAAGCTCCTACGAGCAGTACTTC.

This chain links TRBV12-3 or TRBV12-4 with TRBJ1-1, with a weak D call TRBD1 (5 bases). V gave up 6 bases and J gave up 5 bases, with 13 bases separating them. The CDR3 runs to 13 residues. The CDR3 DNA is TGTGCCAGCAGCCAAGGGTGGGGGACTGAAGCTTTCTTT. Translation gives CASSQGWGTEAFF.

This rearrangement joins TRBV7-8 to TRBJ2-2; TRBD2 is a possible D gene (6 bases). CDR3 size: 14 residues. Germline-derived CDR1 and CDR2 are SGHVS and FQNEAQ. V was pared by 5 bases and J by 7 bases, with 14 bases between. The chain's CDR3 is CASSHGGWGGELFF. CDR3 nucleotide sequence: TGTGCCAGCAGCCACGGGGGTTGGGGCGGGGAGCTGTTTTTT.

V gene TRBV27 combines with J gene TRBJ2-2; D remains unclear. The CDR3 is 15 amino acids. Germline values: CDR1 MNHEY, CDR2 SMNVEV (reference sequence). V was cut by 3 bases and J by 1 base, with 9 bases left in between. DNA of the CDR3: TGTGCCAGCAGTTTTAGGAGACAGAACACCGGGGAGCTGTTTTTT. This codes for CASSFRRQNTGELFF.

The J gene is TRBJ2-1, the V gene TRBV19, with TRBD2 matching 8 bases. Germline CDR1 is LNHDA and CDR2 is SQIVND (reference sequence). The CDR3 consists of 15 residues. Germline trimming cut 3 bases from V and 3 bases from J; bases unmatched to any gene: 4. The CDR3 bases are TGTGCCAGTAGTATCGGGGGGGATGGCTACAATGAGCAGTTCTTC. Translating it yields CASSIGGDGYNEQFF.

CDR3 amino acids: CASSPWTVNNYGYTF. The CDR3 bases are TGTGCCAGCAGCCCCTGGACAGTTAACAACTATGGCTACACCTTC. This rearrangement joins TRBV5-4 to TRBJ1-2; D may be TRBD1 (6 bases). The CDR3 is 15 residues long. V lost 4 bases and J lost 2, with 15 bases in between. Germline assignment: CDR1 SGHNT and CDR2 YYREEE (reference sequence).

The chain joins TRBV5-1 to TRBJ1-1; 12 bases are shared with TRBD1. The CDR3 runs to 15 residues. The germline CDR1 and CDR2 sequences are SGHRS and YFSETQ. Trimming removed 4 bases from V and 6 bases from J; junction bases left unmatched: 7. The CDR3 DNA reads TGCGCCAGCAGCAGGGACAGGGGGCTTCGGGCTGAAGCTTTCTTT. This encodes CASSRDRGLRAEAFF.

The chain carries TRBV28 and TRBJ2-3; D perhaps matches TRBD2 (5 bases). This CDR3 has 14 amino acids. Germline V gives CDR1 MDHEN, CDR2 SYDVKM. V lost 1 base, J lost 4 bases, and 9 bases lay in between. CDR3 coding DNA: TGTGCCAGCAGTTTATCGGAGGAACCAGATACGCAGTATTTT. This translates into CASSLSEEPDTQYF. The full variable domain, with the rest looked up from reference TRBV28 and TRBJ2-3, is DVKVTQSSRYLVKRTGEKVFLECVQDMDHENMFWYRQDPGLGLRLIYFSYDVKMKEKGDIPEGYSVSREKKERFSLILESASTNQTSMYLCASSLSEEPDTQYFGPGTRLTVL.

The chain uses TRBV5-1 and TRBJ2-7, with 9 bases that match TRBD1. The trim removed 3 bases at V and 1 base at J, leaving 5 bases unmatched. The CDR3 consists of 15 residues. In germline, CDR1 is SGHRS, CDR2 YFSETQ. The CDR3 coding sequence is TGCGCCAGCAGCTCCGGACAGGGGATTTCCTACGAGCAGTACTTC. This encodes CASSSGQGISYEQYF.

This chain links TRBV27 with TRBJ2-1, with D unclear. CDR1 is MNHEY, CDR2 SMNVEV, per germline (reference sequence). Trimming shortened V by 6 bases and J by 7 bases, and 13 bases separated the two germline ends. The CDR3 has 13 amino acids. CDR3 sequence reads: CASSPFSVNEQFF. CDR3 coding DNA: TGTGCCAGCAGCCCGTTTTCTGTTAATGAGCAGTTCTTC.